The 21 T cell receptor beta chains listed next were all sequenced from one sample in a study of T-cell reconstitution after alpha-beta-depleted transplantation in children. The library targeted TCRbeta and was prepared with unique molecular identifiers. TCRdb re-called the PCR reads through MiXCR, storing one row per CDR3 protein. In the table there are approximately 1,000,000 distinct CDR3 sequences, about 29% of which are singletons. Sequencing used PBMCs, mostly from graft donor cells, obtained 360 days after TCRalphabeta/CD19-depleted stem cell transplant. These TCRs come from a boy younger than two who had a stem cell transplant for SCID, so the T cells may come from the graft donor.

The chain links TRBV7-2 to TRBJ1-5; D call uncertain. Germline CDR1 SGHTA, CDR2 FQGNSA. The V end lost 0 bases, the J end lost 2 bases, and 11 bases lay between the germline ends. The CDR3 totals 16 residues. The CDR3 is CASSLAESERNQPQHF. Here the CDR3 DNA reads TGTGCCAGCAGCTTAGCGGAGAGTGAGCGCAATCAGCCCCAGCATTTT.

The V and J genes are TRBV27 and TRBJ2-7; D tentatively fits TRBD1 or TRBD2 (6 bases each). The CDR3 is made up of 17 amino acids. From germline, CDR1 is MNHEY and CDR2 SMNVEV (reference sequence). The ends were cut back, 1 base at V and 5 bases at J, with 21 bases in the middle. The CDR3, as DNA: TGTGCCAGCAGTTTATTTTTCGCCGGGGGCCCCCCGGACGAGCAGTACTTC. It specifies CASSLFFAGGPPDEQYF.

The DNA of the CDR3 is TGTGCCATCAGTGAGGAGACAGTCGAGCAGTACTTC. This translates into CAISEETVEQYF. The gene calls are TRBV10-3 and TRBJ2-7, with a possible D match to TRBD1 (5 bases). V gave up 2 bases and J gave up 6 bases, with 8 bases separating them. Germline assignment: CDR1 ENHRY and CDR2 SYGVKD. CDR3 length: 12 residues.

J is TRBJ1-1 and V is TRBV25-1; D perhaps matches TRBD1 (5 bases). The ends were cut back, 3 bases at V and 0 bases at J, with 8 bases in the middle. This CDR3 is built from 14 residues. Looked up from germline, CDR1 is MGHDK and CDR2 is SYGVNS. The chain's CDR3 is CASSDQGLNTEAFF. The CDR3 coding sequence is TGTGCCAGCAGTGACCAGGGCCTGAACACTGAAGCTTTCTTT.

This clonotype was counted ten times or more. The rearrangement uses TRBV6-6 and TRBJ2-5, with a tentative D call TRBD2 (5 bases). V was pared by 8 bases and J by 5 bases, with 15 bases between. CDR1 is MNHNY, CDR2 SVGAGI, per germline (reference sequence). The CDR3 spans 13 residues. This chain's CDR3 is CASRDGKSETQYF. CDR3 nucleotides: TGTGCCAGCCGGGATGGCAAGTCGGAGACCCAGTACTTC.

The chain carries TRBV4-3 and TRBJ2-5; D not certain. V shed 3 bases and J shed 4 bases, with 15 bases lying between them. Looked up from germline, CDR1 is LGHNA and CDR2 is YSLEER. CDR3 length: 15 residues. CDR3 nucleotide sequence: TGCGCCAGCAGCCAGAGCAGAGTTACAAGAGAGACCCAGTACTTC. It translates to CASSQSRVTRETQYF.

The gene calls are TRBV7-8 and TRBJ1-1; 8 bases are a match to TRBD1. The CDR3 has 16 amino acids. Per germline, CDR1 SGHVS and CDR2 FQNEAQ. The V segment lost 1 base and the J segment 7 bases; nucleotides outside the gene matches: 11. The CDR3 reads CASSLEGQGWLGEAFF. The CDR3 bases are TGTGCCAGCAGCTTAGAAGGACAGGGATGGCTGGGTGAAGCTTTCTTT.

V usage is TRBV12-3 or TRBV12-4 and J usage is TRBJ1-5; TRBD1 agrees at 8 bases. This CDR3 spans 16 amino acids. The trim removed 5 bases at V and 3 bases at J, leaving 9 bases unmatched. DNA of the CDR3: TGTGCCAGCAGTCTCGGACAGGGAGGATTCAATCAGCCCCAGCATTTT. It is translated as CASSLGQGGFNQPQHF.

V and J are TRBV28 and TRBJ2-1, with 11 positions matching TRBD2. J was trimmed by 3 bases and V by 4 bases; bases with no gene match: 8. The CDR3 totals 17 residues. The germline V gene has CDR1 MDHEN and CDR2 SYDVKM. The CDR3 is CASSSLPSGGIYNEQFF. The CDR3 DNA follows: TGTGCCAGCAGTTCCCTCCCTAGCGGGGGGATCTACAATGAGCAGTTCTTC.

The sample holds a few counts of this clonotype. This sequence joins TRBV6-1 and TRBJ1-1; no reliable D call. The CDR3 has 17 residues. The ends were cut back, 6 bases at V and 3 bases at J, with 23 bases in the middle. The germline gives CDR1 MNHNS, CDR2 SASEGT. As DNA, the CDR3 is TGTGCCAGCAGAGCCCGGTCGGTAATTCAGCGAGACACTGAAGCTTTCTTT. Encoded protein: CASRARSVIQRDTEAFF.

This clonotype was detected only a few times. This chain joins TRBV18 and TRBJ2-2; D unresolved. V lost 8 bases, J lost 3 bases, and 16 bases lay in between. Germline assignment: CDR1 KGHSH and CDR2 LQKENI. This CDR3 has 15 amino acids. The CDR3 DNA follows: TGTGCCAGCCACTTAGTTTCCGTGGACACCGGGGAGCTGTTTTTT. Translation: CASHLVSVDTGELFF.

The CDR3 loop reads CASSVGFGGEAFF. The CDR3 nucleotides are TGTGCCAGCAGCGTAGGATTCGGAGGGGAGGCTTTCTTT. The V call is TRBV9, the J call TRBJ1-1, with a weak D call TRBD1 (5 bases). This CDR3 comprises 13 residues. V dropped 0 bases and J dropped 11 bases, with 14 bases sitting between them. Germline values: CDR1 SGDLS, CDR2 YYNGEE.

The table lists this clonotype with a few counts. The J gene is TRBJ2-5, the V gene TRBV10-2, with a tentative D call TRBD1 (6 bases). V lost 5 bases and J lost 5, with 12 bases in between. Per germline, CDR1 WSHSY and CDR2 SAAADI. CDR3 length: 13 residues. The CDR3: CASSPTGLETQYF. The CDR3 DNA sequence: TGCGCCAGCAGTCCTACAGGGCTGGAGACCCAGTACTTC.

The CDR3: CAWSVTLELFF. The CDR3 DNA sequence: TGTGCCTGGAGTGTAACCCTCGAACTGTTTTTT. J is TRBJ1-4 and V is TRBV30; D not resolved. The germline gives CDR1 GTSNPN, CDR2 SVGIG (reference sequence). The CDR3 consists of 11 residues. The germline V and J ends were trimmed by 0 bases and 12 bases, with 8 bases remaining between them.

There are a few counts of this clonotype. J is TRBJ2-7 and V is TRBV20-1; D unclear. Trimming removed 7 bases from V and 4 bases from J, with 14 bases in between. Germline V CDR1 and CDR2: DFQATT, SNEGSKA (reference sequence). This CDR3 has 12 amino acids. CDR3 loop: CSVTLPGYEQYF. The CDR3 nucleotides are TGCAGTGTGACCCTCCCGGGTTACGAGCAGTACTTC.

The rearrangement joins TRBV29-1 to TRBJ2-7; D possibly corresponds to TRBD1 (5 bases). The CDR3 consists of 12 residues. Trimming removed 5 bases at V and 0 bases at J, with 8 bases between. CDR1 and CDR2 from the germline V gene are SQVTM and ANQGSEA. The CDR3 loop reads CSVTGHSYEQYF. Written as DNA, the CDR3 is TGCAGCGTTACAGGTCACTCCTACGAGCAGTACTTC.

This chain links TRBV5-6 with TRBJ1-2; 9 nucleotides line up with TRBD1. Germline lookup yields CDR1 SGHDT and CDR2 YYEEEE. The CDR3 runs 17 residues. Germline trimming cut 0 bases from V and 4 bases from J; bases unmatched to any gene: 10. CDR3 in DNA: TGTGCCAGCAGCTTGGGGACAGGGGTTATTTCCTCCTATGGCTACACCTTC. It yields the protein CASSLGTGVISSYGYTF. The full variable domain, its missing parts supplied by reference TRBV5-6 and TRBJ1-2, is DAGVTQSPTHLIKTRGQQVTLRCSPKSGHDTVSWYQQALGQGPQFIFQYYEEEERQRGNFPDRFSGHQFPNYSSELNVNALLLGDSALYLCASSLGTGVISSYGYTFGSGTRLTVV.

The V call is TRBV7-6, the J call TRBJ2-2; 9 positions agree with TRBD2. From germline, CDR1 is SGHVS and CDR2 FNYEAQ. CDR3 size: 16 residues. With V trimmed by 4 bases and J by 4 bases, 7 bases remained unmatched. The CDR3 bases are TGTGCCAGCAGCTCCTACTATAGCGGGGGCACCGGGGAGCTGTTTTTT. Its translation: CASSSYYSGGTGELFF.

The chain recombines TRBV6-1 with TRBJ1-5; a possible D gene is TRBD1 (6 bases). The germline CDR1 and CDR2 sequences are MNHNS and SASEGT. CDR3 size: 15 residues. V lost 6 bases and J 4 bases, leaving 16 bases between the germline ends. The CDR3 protein is CASSPGQKKNQPQHF. DNA for the CDR3: TGTGCCAGCAGCCCGGGACAAAAAAAAAATCAGCCCCAGCATTTT.

This chain joins TRBV24-1 and TRBJ2-3; D remains ambiguous. Trimming removed 4 bases from V and 2 bases from J, with 9 bases in between. The V gene's germline CDR1 is KGHDR and CDR2 SFDVKD. The CDR3 is 14 amino acids. CDR3: CATSDPTYTDTQYF. The CDR3 bases are TGTGCCACCAGTGACCCGACCTACACAGATACGCAGTATTTT.

This chain links TRBV5-1 with TRBJ2-7; 7 nucleotides agree with TRBD2. The germline V gene has CDR1 SGHRS and CDR2 YFSETQ. This CDR3 is 16 amino acids long. Trimming at V came to 4 bases and at J to 3 bases, leaving 13 bases not matched to a gene. The CDR3 coding sequence is TGCGCCAGCAGCGGCTCGACTAGCCCAAGAATCTACGAGCAGTACTTC. It translates to CASSGSTSPRIYEQYF. Full variable domain (outside the CDR3, taken from reference TRBV5-1 and TRBJ2-7): KAGVTQTPRYLIKTRGQQVTLSCSPISGHRSVSWYQQTPGQGLQFLFEYFSETQRNKGNFPGRFSGRQFSNSRSEMNVSTLELGDSALYLCASSGSTSPRIYEQYFGPGTRLTVT.